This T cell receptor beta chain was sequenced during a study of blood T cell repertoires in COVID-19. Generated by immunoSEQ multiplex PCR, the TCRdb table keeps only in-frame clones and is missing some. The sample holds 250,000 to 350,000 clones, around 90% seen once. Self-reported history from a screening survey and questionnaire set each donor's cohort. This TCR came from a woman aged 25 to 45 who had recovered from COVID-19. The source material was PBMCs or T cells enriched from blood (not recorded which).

The CDR3 protein is CASSFGGLEVRYGYTF. CDR3 nucleotides: TGTGCCAGCAGTTTTGGGGGACTCGAAGTAAGATATGGCTACACCTTC. The chain has TRBV25-1 and TRBJ1-2; weak D call: TRBD1 (5 bases). The CDR3 is made up of 16 amino acids. Per germline, CDR1 MGHDK and CDR2 SYGVNS. The germline V and J ends were trimmed by 5 bases and 5 bases, with 21 bases remaining between them.